The 12 T cell receptor beta chains below come from one sample, sequenced in a study of vaccination and CD4 T cells after COVID-19. CD4+ T cells that had been cultured provided DNA sequenced with the Oncomine TCR Beta short-read assay. Genomic DNA was isolated from cultured CD4+ T cells. TCRdb called the PCR reads again in MiXCR, with one record for every CDR3 protein. The table records some 9,200 distinct CDR3 sequences, 30% to 45% of them present only once. Treatment indicated: approximately 9-day PBMC culture with coronavirus spike peptide pools or control peptides (ViraFEST assay). Prior to the COVID-19 pandemic (2011-2018), the unexposed donor's CD4+ T cells were collected. Their antigens remain unidentified. The sequenced sample consisted of CD4+ T cells from blood, cultured in vitro. Source of these receptors: a human donor in good health.

The chain employs TRBV7-2 and TRBJ1-1; 12 bases match TRBD1. V dropped 3 bases and J dropped 3; count of bases not matched to a gene: 5. CDR3 length: 16 amino acids. From germline, CDR1 is SGHTA and CDR2 FQGNSA. This CDR3 reads CASSLGQGAGDTEAFF. The CDR3 DNA reads as TGTGCCAGCAGCTTGGGACAGGGGGCGGGGGACACTGAAGCTTTCTTT. The full variable domain, with the rest looked up from reference TRBV7-2 and TRBJ1-1, is GAGVSQSPSNKVTEKGKDVELRCDPISGHTALYWYRQSLGQGLEFLIYFQGNSAPDKSGLPSDRFSAERTGGSVSTLTIQRTQQEDSAVYLCASSLGQGAGDTEAFFGQGTRLTVV.

Worth noting for this clonotype: At one end, the junction sequence differs from germline, possibly due to a read error. This chain links TRBV7-7 with TRBJ2-1, with 7 positions matching TRBD1. This CDR3 contains 14 residues. Germline lookup yields CDR1 SSHAT and CDR2 FNYEAQ (reference sequence). The CDR3 DNA sequence: TGTGCTAGCAGCTTAACCACAGGGGACAATGAGCAGTTCTTC. Translated, it gives CASSLTTGDNEQFF.

This clonotype was found a few times. This chain joins TRBV5-4 and TRBJ2-7; the match to TRBD2 covers 14 bases. The CDR3 has 16 residues. J lost 4 bases, V lost 4 bases, and 7 bases had no gene match. Germline V CDR1 and CDR2: SGHNT, YYREEE (reference sequence). The CDR3 here is CASSQGLAGEKYEQYF. The CDR3 bases are TGTGCCAGCAGCCAGGGACTAGCGGGAGAAAAGTACGAGCAGTACTTC.

This clonotype has a handful of counts. The V and J genes are TRBV30 and TRBJ1-2; the D is unclear. From germline, CDR1 is GTSNPN and CDR2 SVGIG (reference sequence). The V end was cut by 4 bases, the J end by 6 bases, with 12 bases between. This CDR3 comprises 12 residues. The CDR3 sequence: CAWNRGLDGYTF. Written as DNA, the CDR3 is TGTGCCTGGAATCGGGGTTTGGATGGCTACACCTTC.

V is TRBV5-4 and J is TRBJ1-1, with D hard to call. Germline-derived CDR1 and CDR2 are SGHNT and YYREEE (reference sequence). This CDR3 is 14 amino acids long. V was shortened by 8 bases and J by 4 bases, with 18 bases between the two germline ends. The CDR3 coding sequence is TGTGCCAGTTGCCGGGAGGCAAAGTGCACTGAAGCTTTCTTT. This codes for CASCREAKCTEAFF. The complete variable domain, with remaining parts taken from reference TRBV5-4 and TRBJ1-1, reads ETGVTQSPTHLIKTRGQQVTLRCSSQSGHNTVSWYQQALGQGPQFIFQYYREEENGRGNFPPRFSGLQFPNYSSELNVNALELDDSALYLCASCREAKCTEAFFGQGTRLTVV.

This clonotype was seen a few times. The chain links TRBV19 to TRBJ1-5; D unresolved. V lost 3 bases and J lost 4, with 10 bases in between. Germline V CDR1 and CDR2: LNHDA, SQIVND (reference sequence). The CDR3 totals 14 residues. CDR3 DNA: TGTGCCAGTAGTATTCCCGCAGTTAATCAGCCCCAGCATTTT. Its protein product is CASSIPAVNQPQHF.

This clonotype was recorded a few times. The J gene is TRBJ1-1, the V gene TRBV4-3; no reliable D call. The CDR3 contains 13 residues. Trimming pared 6 bases from V and 1 base from J, leaving 9 bases between. Germline V gene lookup returns CDR1 LGHNA and CDR2 YSLEER. CDR3 coding DNA: TGCGCCAGCAGTATGACTGGGAACACTGAAGCTTTCTTT. Its translation is CASSMTGNTEAFF.

The table lists this clonotype with a count of one. CDR3 region: CASKPAGGGEKLFF. CDR3 nucleotides: TGTGCCAGCAAACCGGCAGGGGGGGGTGAAAAACTGTTTTTT. V gene TRBV28 combines with J gene TRBJ1-4, with 7 bases aligning to TRBD1. The ends lost 7 bases at V and 7 bases at J; junction bases unmatched: 9. This CDR3 region has 14 residues. Germline V CDR1 and CDR2: MDHEN, SYDVKM.

Points on this clonotype: The junction departs from the called germline gene at one end, perhaps through a read error. The chain combines TRBV7-2 with TRBJ2-4; D remains ambiguous. The CDR3 spans 15 residues. Per the germline V gene, CDR1 is SGHTA and CDR2 is FQGNSA. The CDR3 nucleotides read TGCGCCAGCAGCCATGGGATTTTAGCCAAAAACATTCAGTACTTC. This encodes CASSHGILAKNIQYF.

The table lists this clonotype with a few counts. J is TRBJ1-2 and V is TRBV30, with D hard to call. Germline CDR1 GTSNPN, CDR2 SVGIG (reference sequence). This CDR3 has 12 residues. V shed 2 bases and J shed 3 bases, with 7 bases lying between them. CDR3 DNA: TGTGCCTGGAGTCAAGGAGACTATGGCTACACCTTC. Translation: CAWSQGDYGYTF.

This clonotype was seen more than once but under ten times. The chain couples TRBV20-1 to TRBJ2-2; the D is unclear. The CDR3 extends over 15 amino acids. In germline, CDR1 is DFQATT, CDR2 SNEGSKA (reference sequence). V lost 0 bases and J 0 bases, leaving 8 bases between the germline ends. The CDR3 DNA follows: TGCAGTGCTAGAGATGGTGGCTCGAACACCGGGGAGCTGTTTTTT. Protein sequence: CSARDGGSNTGELFF.

V usage is TRBV5-6 and J usage is TRBJ1-2; D gene ambiguous. Germline V CDR1 and CDR2: SGHDT, YYEEEE. This CDR3 is built from 11 residues. V was pared by 2 bases and J by 8 bases, with 7 bases between. The CDR3 reads CASSFGRGYTF. Written as DNA, the CDR3 is TGTGCCAGCAGCTTTGGGCGGGGCTACACCTTC.